A single sample is the source of the 17 T cell receptor beta chains below, sequenced in a study of glioma-infiltrating T cells after dendritic cell vaccination. Assay used: immunoSEQ multiplex PCR; TCRdb lists only in-frame clones, some missing. The sample consists of around 90,000 clones, about four fifths of them appearing once. Sequencing used blood, obtained before dendritic cell vaccination. Source of these receptors: a human donor with glioblastoma.

J is TRBJ2-1 and V is TRBV18, with D possibly matching TRBD1 (5 bases). CDR1 and CDR2 (germline): KGHSH, LQKENI. CDR3 size: 19 residues. Trimming left V 1 base short and J 1 base short, with 20 bases between. The CDR3 reads CASSPHSQGLRLSYNEQFF. CDR3 DNA sequence: TGTGCCAGCTCACCACATTCGCAGGGCTTACGCCTTTCCTACAATGAGCAGTTCTTC.

This chain links TRBV19 with TRBJ1-1, with a weak D call TRBD1 (5 bases). The CDR3 runs to 16 residues. CDR1 and CDR2 from the germline V gene are LNHDA and SQIVND (reference sequence). The V end lost 3 bases, the J end lost 0 bases, and 14 bases lay between the germline ends. CDR3 region: CASSILRGTLNTEAFF. CDR3 sequence (DNA): TGTGCCAGTAGTATTCTTCGTGGGACTCTGAACACTGAAGCTTTCTTT.

The V gene is TRBV7-8, the J gene TRBJ2-7; 10 nucleotides agree with TRBD2. This CDR3 region has 14 residues. CDR1 and CDR2 from the germline V gene are SGHVS and FQNEAQ. Trimming at V came to 5 bases and at J to 2 bases, leaving 3 bases not matched to a gene. As DNA, the CDR3 is TGTGCCAGCAGCCCAGCGGGAGGGCCCTACGAGCAGTACTTC. Translated: CASSPAGGPYEQYF. Drawing the rest from reference TRBV7-8 and TRBJ2-7, the complete variable domain is GAGVSQSPRYKVAKRGQDVALRCDPISGHVSLFWYQQALGQGPEFLTYFQNEAQLDKSGLPSDRFFAERPEGSVSTLKIQRTQQEDSAVYLCASSPAGGPYEQYFGPGTRLTVT.

This clone was found a few times. The chain carries TRBV28 and TRBJ2-7; no reliable D call. This CDR3 comprises 14 residues. The V end was cut by 3 bases, the J end by 11 bases, with 20 bases between. Germline V gene sequence: CDR1 MDHEN, CDR2 SYDVKM. This CDR3 is CASSLVDGRGPKYF. As DNA, the CDR3 is TGTGCCAGCAGTTTGGTTGATGGCCGTGGGCCCAAGTACTTC.

This clone was recorded only once. The chain combines TRBV5-1 with TRBJ2-3; a weak D match, TRBD2 (6 bases). CDR3 length: 14 amino acids. V dropped 0 bases and J dropped 3 bases, with 8 bases sitting between them. Germline assignment: CDR1 SGHRS and CDR2 YFSETQ. The CDR3 region has the DNA TGCGCCAGCAGCTTGGGGGGGGAGACAGATACGCAGTATTTT. It translates to CASSLGGETDTQYF.

The J gene is TRBJ1-2, the V gene TRBV27; TRBD1 is a possible D gene (5 bases). The germline CDR1 and CDR2 sequences are MNHEY and SMNVEV (reference sequence). V dropped 0 bases and J dropped 7 bases, with 12 bases sitting between them. The CDR3 totals 14 residues. The CDR3 sequence is CASSLSGALGGYTF. The CDR3 DNA reads TGTGCCAGCAGTTTATCAGGGGCGCTGGGTGGCTACACCTTC.

V is TRBV5-8 and J is TRBJ1-1; D possibly corresponds to TRBD1 (5 bases). This CDR3 region has 15 residues. Trimming took 4 bases from V and 4 from J, leaving 17 bases between them. Germline V CDR1 and CDR2: SGHTS, YDEGEE. CDR3 amino acids: CASSRDWGPVTEAFF. Here the CDR3 DNA reads TGTGCCAGCAGCAGGGACTGGGGCCCAGTCACTGAAGCTTTCTTT.

This clone was detected a few times. V usage is TRBV5-1 and J usage is TRBJ2-5; no clear D. The ends were cut back, 1 base at V and 4 bases at J, with 5 bases in the middle. CDR1 SGHRS and CDR2 YFSETQ come from the germline V gene. The CDR3 runs to 12 residues. Written as DNA, the CDR3 is TGCGCCAGCAGCTTGCAGTCAGAGACCCAGTACTTC. It encodes CASSLQSETQYF.

The chain combines TRBV7-9 with TRBJ2-7; tentatively, D is TRBD2 (6 bases). The CDR3 contains 13 residues. In germline, CDR1 is SEHNR, CDR2 FQNEAQ (reference sequence). V lost 3 bases to trimming and J lost 3 bases, with 9 bases between them. In DNA form, the CDR3 reads TGTGCCAGCAGCTTGCAGGGAGGCTACGAGCAGTACTTC. It translates to CASSLQGGYEQYF.

The rearrangement joins TRBV7-2 to TRBJ2-1; D perhaps matches TRBD2 (5 bases). Germline assignment: CDR1 SGHTA and CDR2 FQGNSA. This CDR3 contains 15 residues. The V and J ends lost 1 base and 5 bases respectively, with 12 bases between them. In nucleotides, the CDR3 is TGTGCCAGCAGCTTAGGACTAACACCGAACAATGAGCAGTTCTTC. It translates to CASSLGLTPNNEQFF.

The genes are TRBV7-8 and TRBJ1-1; D might be TRBD1 (6 bases). V was shortened by 6 bases and J by 1 base, with 9 bases between the two germline ends. CDR1 and CDR2 from the germline V gene are SGHVS and FQNEAQ. This CDR3 comprises 13 residues. This CDR3 reads CASRRRGNTEAFF. In nucleotides, the CDR3 is TGTGCCAGCAGACGCAGGGGGAACACTGAAGCTTTCTTT.

The gene calls are TRBV6-1 and TRBJ2-7; the match to TRBD2 covers 13 bases. V dropped 3 bases and J dropped 6; count of bases not matched to a gene: 14. Germline values: CDR1 MNHNS, CDR2 SASEGT. The CDR3 consists of 18 residues. The DNA of the CDR3 is TGTGCCAGCAGTGACCCGGGACTAGCGGGATTTCTGTCGGGCGAGCAGTACTTC. Translating gives CASSDPGLAGFLSGEQYF.

J is TRBJ2-3 and V is TRBV7-9; 9 nucleotides match TRBD2. CDR3 length: 12 amino acids. The germline V gene has CDR1 SEHNR and CDR2 FQNEAQ (reference sequence). The V gene end was trimmed by 7 bases and the J gene end by 4 bases; junction bases not matched to a gene: 0. The CDR3 reads CASKREADTQYF. The CDR3 DNA reads as TGTGCCAGCAAGCGGGAGGCAGATACGCAGTATTTT.

The table lists this clone with a few counts. The chain recombines TRBV6-5 with TRBJ1-5; D possibly corresponds to TRBD1 (5 bases). CDR3 length: 15 residues. The germline CDR1 and CDR2 sequences are MNHEY and SVGAGI. V was clipped by 6 bases and J by 11 bases, with 23 bases between them. DNA for the CDR3: TGTGCCAGCAGCCCCGACCATGACAGCCTTCGTTCCCAGCATTTT. It specifies CASSPDHDSLRSQHF.

The V gene is TRBV19, the J gene TRBJ2-6; D is unclear. The V end was cut by 5 bases, the J end by 2 bases, with 10 bases between. Germline CDR1 is LNHDA and CDR2 is SQIVND (reference sequence). CDR3 length: 15 residues. This CDR3 is CASSAVAPGANVLTF. DNA for the CDR3: TGTGCCAGTAGTGCGGTAGCTCCTGGGGCCAACGTCCTGACTTTC.

The chain couples TRBV19 to TRBJ2-4; 10 bases fit TRBD2. Germline V gene lookup returns CDR1 LNHDA and CDR2 SQIVND (reference sequence). This CDR3 has 19 amino acids. J lost 0 bases, V lost 2 bases, and 10 bases had no gene match. CDR3 residues: CASSISWLAGDLAKNIQYF. DNA for the CDR3: TGTGCCAGTAGTATATCCTGGCTAGCGGGGGATTTAGCCAAAAACATTCAGTACTTC.

The chain recombines TRBV29-1 with TRBJ2-7, with D perhaps matching TRBD2 (6 bases). V lost 2 bases, J lost 5 bases, and 16 bases lay in between. Germline CDR1 is SQVTM and CDR2 is ANQGSEA. The CDR3 loop spans 14 amino acids. This CDR3 is CSVETPEGADEQYF. DNA of the CDR3: TGCAGCGTTGAAACTCCGGAGGGTGCGGACGAGCAGTACTTC.